In this sample, the clone carrying this TCR beta chain turned up a few times. The assay was immunoSEQ multiplex PCR, and TCRdb's table has in-frame clones only and misses some. The data show roughly 5,400 clones, with more than 8% seen just once and 2% to 2.5% held by the top ten. J gave up 1 base and V 9 bases, and 14 bases lay outside the gene matches. Germline CDR1 and CDR2: SNHLY and FYNNEI. The CDR3 length is 16 residues. These data belong to a study of tumour-infiltrating T cells in Burkitt lymphoma. Across the whole study: Overall and progression-free survival were predicted by productive clonality.

This TCR was recovered from a human donor with diffuse large B-cell lymphoma. V and J are TRBV2 and TRBJ2-5; 7 bases are shared with TRBD1. What was sequenced was tumor tissue. The CDR3 region has the DNA TGTGCCAGTCGTCCGGGCCCCGGGACAGTCCAAGAGACCCAGTACTTC. As protein: CASRPGPGTVQETQYF.